These T cell receptor beta chains were read from a single sample in a study of shared clonotypes between healthy human individuals. Clones were sequenced by immunoSEQ multiplex PCR, and TCRdb holds only the in-frame ones, with some missing. The sample records about 820,000 clones, about 91% being singletons. The sequenced sample consisted of naive CD8+ T cells sorted from blood. The origin of the receptors is a man in his thirties or forties in good health. The CDR3 runs from the conserved cysteine through the conserved F or W. Each record gives: J gene, D gene, clone size, V gene, CDR3 DNA, CDR3 protein. D genes are given only for firm matches. Not every row has a clone size; where given, it reads once, few, many or a size class.

TRBJ2-1 TRBD1 few TRBV7-6 TGTGCCAGCAGCTCGCGACAGGGGGTAGACGAGCAGTTCTTC CASSSRQGVDEQFF
TRBJ2-7 NA NA TRBV7-2 TGTGCCAGCAGCTTACACGACTCCTCCGCCTACGAGCAGTACTTC CASSLHDSSAYEQYF
TRBJ1-2 NA NA TRBV7-9 TGTGCCAGCAGCCCCGTCACGGGGGACTATGGCTACACCTTC CASSPVTGDYGYTF
TRBJ2-7 TRBD1 many TRBV18 TGTGCCAGCTCACCCGACTCCATCCTGGACAGGCGTTACGAGCAGTACTTC CASSPDSILDRRYEQYF
TRBJ2-7 NA NA TRBV21-1 TGTGCCAGCAGCAAAGCGAGAGAGACTAGCGGGAGCGGCGAGCAGTACTTC CASSKARETSGSGEQYF
TRBJ2-1 NA NA TRBV7-6 TGTGCCAGCAGCTTAGCGGTCATGGGTGCGAGCTCCTACAATGAGCAGTTCTTC CASSLAVMGASSYNEQFF
TRBJ2-7 NA once TRBV5-1 TGCGCCAGCAGCTCAAACTACGAGCAGTACTTC CASSSNYEQYF
TRBJ2-3 NA NA TRBV7-2 TGTGCCAGCACCCTCGAGGGGGACTCTAAAGATACGCAGTATTTT CASTLEGDSKDTQYF
TRBJ2-3 NA NA TRBV14 TGTGCCAGCAGCCATCTACAGGACAGCACAGATACGCAGTATTTT CASSHLQDSTDTQYF
TRBJ2-7 NA NA TRBV19 TGTGCCAGTAGTCCACGGGTCGAGAACTACGAGCAGTACTTC CASSPRVENYEQYF
TRBJ2-7 TRBD1 NA TRBV28 TGTGCCAGCAGTTCCGGGACAGGGCCCTACGAGCAGTACTTC CASSSGTGPYEQYF
TRBJ2-3 TRBD2 NA TRBV9 TGTGCCAGCAGCGTAACAGGGCTAGCGGGATCGGATACGCAGTATTTT CASSVTGLAGSDTQYF
TRBJ2-5 NA few TRBV9 TGTGCCAGCAGCGTAGTAATAGGTGGCGACAGGTTGGGGACCCAGTACTTC CASSVVIGGDRLGTQYF
TRBJ2-1 TRBD2 once TRBV6-5 TGTGCCAGCAGCCTGCCGGGAGGAAATGAGCAGTTCTTC CASSLPGGNEQFF
TRBJ1-1 NA NA TRBV9 TGTGCCAGCAGCTTGCAAGGACAAGCGAACACTGAAGCTTTCTTT CASSLQGQANTEAFF
TRBJ2-3 NA NA TRBV4-1 TGCGCCAGCAGCTTTACCCCGGCAGTTAGCACAGATACGCAGTATTTT CASSFTPAVSTDTQYF
TRBJ2-2 NA NA TRBV7-9 TGTGCCAGCAGCTTAGGGATACAGTTCCAGGAAACCGGGGAGCTGTTTTTT CASSLGIQFQETGELFF
TRBJ2-1 NA NA TRBV7-8 TGTGCCAGCAGCCCGGGGGGCAGGGTCAATGAGCAGTTCTTC CASSPGGRVNEQFF
TRBJ2-5 TRBD1 NA TRBV7-6 TGTGCCAGCAGCTCAACGACAGGGACACTCCAAGAGACCCAGTACTTC CASSSTTGTLQETQYF
TRBJ2-1 NA NA TRBV5-5 TGTGCCAGCAGCTTGCTCGTTTCCGGCGTCTACAATGAGCAGTTCTTC CASSLLVSGVYNEQFF
TRBJ2-3 TRBD1 NA TRBV4-3 TGCGCCAGCAGCCAAGGCTCGACAGGGTACACAGATACGCAGTATTTT CASSQGSTGYTDTQYF
TRBJ1-5 NA NA TRBV7-8 TGTGCCAGCAGCCCCCCCGGGACGGCTAATCAGCCCCAGCATTTT CASSPPGTANQPQHF
TRBJ2-2 NA NA TRBV13 TGTGCCAGCAGCCCTCAGAACACCGGGGAGCTGTTTTTT CASSPQNTGELFF